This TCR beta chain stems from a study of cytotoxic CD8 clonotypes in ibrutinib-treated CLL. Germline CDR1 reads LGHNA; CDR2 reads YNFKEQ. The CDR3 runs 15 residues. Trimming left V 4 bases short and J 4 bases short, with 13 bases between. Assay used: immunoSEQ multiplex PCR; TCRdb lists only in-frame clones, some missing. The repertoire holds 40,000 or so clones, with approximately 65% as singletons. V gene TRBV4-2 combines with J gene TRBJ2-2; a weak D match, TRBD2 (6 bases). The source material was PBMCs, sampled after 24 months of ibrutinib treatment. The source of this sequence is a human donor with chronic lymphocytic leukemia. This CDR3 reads CASSRLTSFTGELFF. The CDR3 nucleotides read TGTGCCAGCAGCCGCCTAACTAGCTTCACCGGGGAGCTGTTTTTT.